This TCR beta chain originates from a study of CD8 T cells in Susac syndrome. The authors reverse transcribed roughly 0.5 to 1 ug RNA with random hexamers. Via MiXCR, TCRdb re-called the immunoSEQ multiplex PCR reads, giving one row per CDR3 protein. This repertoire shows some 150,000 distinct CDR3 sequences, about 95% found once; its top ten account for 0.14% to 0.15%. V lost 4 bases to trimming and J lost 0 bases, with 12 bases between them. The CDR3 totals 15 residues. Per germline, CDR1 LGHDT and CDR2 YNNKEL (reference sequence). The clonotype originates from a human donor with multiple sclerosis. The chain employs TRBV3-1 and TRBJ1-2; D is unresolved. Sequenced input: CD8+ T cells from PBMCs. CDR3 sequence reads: CASSPLPESNYGYTF. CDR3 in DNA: TGTGCCAGCAGCCCCCTTCCGGAATCTAACTATGGCTACACCTTC. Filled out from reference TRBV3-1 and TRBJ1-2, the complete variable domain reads DTAVSQTPKYLVTQMGNDKSIKCEQNLGHDTMYWYKQDSKKFLKIMFSYNNKELIINETVPNRFSPKSPDKAHLNLHINSLELGDSAVYFCASSPLPESNYGYTFGSGTRLTVV.